This paragraph reports one TCR beta chain. The antigen is not known. The primer mix had 60 Vbeta and 13 Jbeta primers. Profiled with immunoSEQ multiplex PCR; TCRdb holds only in-frame clones, not every one. Of 78,000 or so clones listed, roughly 83% are singletons. V was trimmed by 6 bases and J by 4 bases, leaving 7 bases between them. CDR1 MRHNA and CDR2 SNTAGT come from the germline V gene. The CDR3 covers 13 residues. These data come from a study of cytomegalovirus exposure and HLA in healthy donors. Study results and limitations: A later analysis found common viral pathogens apparently linked to several of the most significant clusters. The authors listed 150 to 200 TCR beta chains as cytomegalovirus-associated. In presence/absence analyses, roughly uniform sequencing depth across donors was assumed.

Material for sequencing was PBMCs. The chain links TRBV6-4 to TRBJ2-6; D remains unclear. The sequence was obtained from a woman between 45 and 60 years old in good health and CMV-seronegative. CDR3 region: CASRPQGANVLTF. The CDR3 nucleotides are TGTGCCAGCAGGCCTCAGGGGGCCAACGTCCTGACTTTC.